This T cell receptor (beta chain) was identified during a study of CD8+CD57+ T cells in acquired aplastic anemia. Those patients picked for sequencing had displayed CD8+CD57+ cell expansion on flow cytometry. The template for TCR beta VDJ and CDR3 sequence profiling was genomic DNA. TCRdb re-called the reads with MiXCR, one entry per CDR3 protein. The sample carries about 270,000 distinct CDR3 sequences, less than 85% recorded once. CDR3 length equals 12 residues. V lost 11 bases to trimming and J lost 9 bases, with 17 bases between them. CDR1 and CDR2 (germline): LNHDA, SQIVND (reference sequence). The clonotype comes from a human donor with aplastic anemia. This sequence joins TRBV19 and TRBJ1-5; D is possibly TRBD1 (5 bases). The specimen sequenced was sorted CD4+, CD8+, or CD8+CD57+ T cells (not recorded which) from PBMCs. CDR3 sequence: CAGTDTSLPQHF. CDR3 sequence (DNA): TGTGCCGGTACGGACACCTCATTGCCCCAGCATTTT. The full variable domain, in which reference TRBV19 and TRBJ1-5 provide the parts outside the CDR3, is DGGITQSPKYLFRKEGQNVTLSCEQNLNHDAMYWYRQDPGQGLRLIYYSQIVNDFQKGDIAEGYSVSREKKESFPLTVTSAQKNPTAFYLCAGTDTSLPQHFGDGTRLSIL.